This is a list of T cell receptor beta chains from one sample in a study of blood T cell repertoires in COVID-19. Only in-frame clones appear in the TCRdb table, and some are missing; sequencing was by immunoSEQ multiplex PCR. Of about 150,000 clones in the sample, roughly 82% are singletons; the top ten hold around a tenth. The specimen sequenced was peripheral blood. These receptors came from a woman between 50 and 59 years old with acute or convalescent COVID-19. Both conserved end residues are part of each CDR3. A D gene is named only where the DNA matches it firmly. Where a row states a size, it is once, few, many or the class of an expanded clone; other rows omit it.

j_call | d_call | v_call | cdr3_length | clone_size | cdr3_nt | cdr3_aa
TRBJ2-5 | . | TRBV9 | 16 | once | TGTGCCAGCAGCCTCGAGGGGGGGCAGGCGCAAGAGACCCAGTACTTC | CASSLEGGQAQETQYF
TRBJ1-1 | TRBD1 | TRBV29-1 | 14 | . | TGCAGCGTTGAGAAGGACAGGGGGCCCACTGAAGCTTTCTTT | CSVEKDRGPTEAFF
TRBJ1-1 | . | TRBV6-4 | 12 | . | TGTGTCAGTCGGGGTATGAACACTGAAGCTTTCTTT | CVSRGMNTEAFF
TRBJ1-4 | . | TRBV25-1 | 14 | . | TGTGCCAGCAGTGAATGGCGTCAGGATGAAAAACTGTTTTTT | CASSEWRQDEKLFF
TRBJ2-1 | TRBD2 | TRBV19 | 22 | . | TGTGCCAGTAGTATGAGGTCCCCCCGACTAGCGGGGGGGCCTTCAACGTACAATGAGCAGTTCTTC | CASSMRSPRLAGGPSTYNEQFF
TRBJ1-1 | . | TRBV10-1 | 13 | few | TGCGCCAGCAGTTATGGGAGAAACACTGAAGCTTTCTTT | CASSYGRNTEAFF
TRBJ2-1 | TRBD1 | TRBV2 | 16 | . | TGTGCCAGCAGTCCACTCCGGGGACAGGGGGGTAATGAGCAGTTCTTC | CASSPLRGQGGNEQFF
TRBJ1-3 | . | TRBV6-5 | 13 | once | TGTGCCAGCACCCAGATTTCTGGAAACACCATATATTTT | CASTQISGNTIYF
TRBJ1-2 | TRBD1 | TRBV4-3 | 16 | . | TGCGCCAGCAGCCCCTCAACCGCCACAGGGGGCCTTGGCTACACCTTC | CASSPSTATGGLGYTF
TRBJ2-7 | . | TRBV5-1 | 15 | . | TGCGCCAGCAGCGTTACAGGGCTACGAACCTACGAGCAGTACTTC | CASSVTGLRTYEQYF
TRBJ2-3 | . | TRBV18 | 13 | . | TGTGCCAGCTCACCTTCTCACAAGGATACGCAGTATTTT | CASSPSHKDTQYF
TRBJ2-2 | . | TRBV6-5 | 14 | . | TGTGCCAGCAGGATTCCCGGTCCGACCGGGGAGCTGTTTTTT | CASRIPGPTGELFF
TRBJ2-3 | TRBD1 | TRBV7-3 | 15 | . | TGTGCCAGCAGCCCAGGGACAGGGGGCGCGAATACGCAGTATTTT | CASSPGTGGANTQYF
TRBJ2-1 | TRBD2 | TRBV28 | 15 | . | TGTGCCAGCAGGTGGGGGAGCGGGAGGGAGAATGAGCAGTTCTTC | CASRWGSGRENEQFF
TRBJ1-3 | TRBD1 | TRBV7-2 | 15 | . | TGTGCCAGCAGCTACACCGGGACAGGGGAAAACACCATATATTTT | CASSYTGTGENTIYF
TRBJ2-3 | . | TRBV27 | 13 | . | TGTGCCAGCAGTTTAGGCCCGTCTTATACGCAGTATTTT | CASSLGPSYTQYF
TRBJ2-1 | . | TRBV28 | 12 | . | TGTGCCAGCCGGGACTCCTACAATGAGCAGTTCTTC | CASRDSYNEQFF
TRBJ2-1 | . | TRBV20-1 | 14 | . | TGCAGTGCTAGTCTTCCGGGAGCGAGAAATGAGCAGTTCTTC | CSASLPGARNEQFF
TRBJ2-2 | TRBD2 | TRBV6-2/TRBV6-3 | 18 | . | TGTGCCAGCAGTTACTTTGGGACTAGCGGGAGTCCCACCGGGGAGCTGTTTTTT | CASSYFGTSGSPTGELFF
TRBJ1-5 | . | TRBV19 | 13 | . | TGTGCCAGTAGTCGGGCAGGGAATCAGCCCCAGCATTTT | CASSRAGNQPQHF
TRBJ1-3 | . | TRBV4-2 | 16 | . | TGTGCCAGCAGCCAGGACATCAGGGAAAGTGGAAACACCATATATTTT | CASSQDIRESGNTIYF
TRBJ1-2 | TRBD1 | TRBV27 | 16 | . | TGTGCCAGCAGTTCGTGGACAGGGGGCATCGGCTATGGCTACACCTTC | CASSSWTGGIGYGYTF
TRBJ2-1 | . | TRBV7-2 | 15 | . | TGTGCCAGCACCTCCGCAGGGGGAGGCTACAATGAGCAGTTCTTC | CASTSAGGGYNEQFF
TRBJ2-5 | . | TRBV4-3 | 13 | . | TGCGCCAGCAGCCAAGCTTTACAAGAGACCCAGTACTTC | CASSQALQETQYF
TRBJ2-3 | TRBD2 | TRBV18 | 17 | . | TGTGCCAGCTCACCAATTGCGGGGGGGCGTAGCACAGATACGCAGTATTTT | CASSPIAGGRSTDTQYF
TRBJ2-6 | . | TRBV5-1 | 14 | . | TGCGCCAGCAGCTTCAGCTCTGGGGCCAACGTCCTGACTTTC | CASSFSSGANVLTF
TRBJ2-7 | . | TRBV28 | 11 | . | TGTGCCACTGGTCAGGGTTACGAGCAGTACTTC | CATGQGYEQYF
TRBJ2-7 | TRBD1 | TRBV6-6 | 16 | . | TGTGCCAGCAGCCTGAACCCCGGGACAGGAGCCTACGAGCAGTACTTC | CASSLNPGTGAYEQYF
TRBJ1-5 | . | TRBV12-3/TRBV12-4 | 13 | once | TGTGCCAGCAGCCTATCGCAGGGACAGCCCCAGCATTTT | CASSLSQGQPQHF
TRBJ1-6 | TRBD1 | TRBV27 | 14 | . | TGTGCCAGCAGTTGGGACAGTAACTATTCACCCCTCCACTTT | CASSWDSNYSPLHF
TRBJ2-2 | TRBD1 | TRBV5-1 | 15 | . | TGCGCCAGCAGCACAGGACAGGGGGCCACCGGGGAGCTGTTTTTT | CASSTGQGATGELFF
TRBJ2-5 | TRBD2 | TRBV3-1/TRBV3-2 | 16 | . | TGTGCCAGCAGCCATTCACTAGCGGGGTGGCAAGAGACCCAGTACTTC | CASSHSLAGWQETQYF
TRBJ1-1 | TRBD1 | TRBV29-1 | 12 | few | TGCAGCGTTTCGACAGGGCCCACTGAAGCTTTCTTT | CSVSTGPTEAFF
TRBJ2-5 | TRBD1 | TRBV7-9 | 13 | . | TGTGCCAGCAGCTTTACAGGGGCGGAGACCCAGTACTTC | CASSFTGAETQYF
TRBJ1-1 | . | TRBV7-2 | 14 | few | TGTGCCAGCACAGACAAAGGCATGAACACTGAAGCTTTCTTT | CASTDKGMNTEAFF
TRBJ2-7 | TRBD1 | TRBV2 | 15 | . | TGTGCCAGCAGTGAAATAATACAGGGGCAGTACGAGCAGTACTTC | CASSEIIQGQYEQYF
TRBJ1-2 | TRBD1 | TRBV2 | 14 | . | TGTGCCAGCAGCGTAGACAGGGGGAACTATGGCTACACCTTC | CASSVDRGNYGYTF
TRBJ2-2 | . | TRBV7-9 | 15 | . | TGTGCCAGCACGCCCCAGGGGAGGGGGACCGGGGAGCTGTTTTTT | CASTPQGRGTGELFF
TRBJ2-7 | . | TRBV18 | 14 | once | TGTGCCAGCTCACCACCGGGGGGTGGATGGGAGCAGTACTTC | CASSPPGGGWEQYF
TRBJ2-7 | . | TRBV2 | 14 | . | TGTGCCAGCAGACCGACAGGCTCATCCTACGAGCAGTACTTC | CASRPTGSSYEQYF